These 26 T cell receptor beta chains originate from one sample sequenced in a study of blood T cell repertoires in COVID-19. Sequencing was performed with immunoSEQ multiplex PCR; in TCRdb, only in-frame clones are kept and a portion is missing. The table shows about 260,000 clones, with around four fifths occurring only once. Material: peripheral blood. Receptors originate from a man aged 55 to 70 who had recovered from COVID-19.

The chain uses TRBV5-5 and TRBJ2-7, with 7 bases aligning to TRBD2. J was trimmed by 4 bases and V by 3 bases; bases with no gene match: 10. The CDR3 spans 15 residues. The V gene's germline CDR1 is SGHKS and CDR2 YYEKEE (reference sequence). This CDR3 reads CASSSPLASLYEQYF. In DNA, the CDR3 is TGTGCCAGCAGCTCCCCACTAGCGAGCCTTTACGAGCAGTACTTC.

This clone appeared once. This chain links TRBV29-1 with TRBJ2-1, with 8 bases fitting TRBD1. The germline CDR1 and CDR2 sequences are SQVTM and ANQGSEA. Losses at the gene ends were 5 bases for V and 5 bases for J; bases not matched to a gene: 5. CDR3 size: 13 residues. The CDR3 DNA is TGCAGCGTTCGGGACAGGATAAACAATGAGCAGTTCTTC. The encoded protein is CSVRDRINNEQFF.

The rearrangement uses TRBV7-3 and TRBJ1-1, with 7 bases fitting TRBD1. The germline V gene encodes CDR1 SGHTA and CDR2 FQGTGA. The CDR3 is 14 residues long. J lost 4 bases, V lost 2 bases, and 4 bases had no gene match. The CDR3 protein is CASSLVGGVTEAFF. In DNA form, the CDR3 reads TGTGCCAGCAGCTTAGTAGGGGGCGTCACTGAAGCTTTCTTT.

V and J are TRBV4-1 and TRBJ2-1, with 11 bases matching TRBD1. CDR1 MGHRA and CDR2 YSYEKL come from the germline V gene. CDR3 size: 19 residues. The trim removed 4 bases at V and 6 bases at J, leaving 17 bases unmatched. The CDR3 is CASSPQSLGDRGGSNEQFF. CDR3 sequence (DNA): TGCGCCAGCAGCCCCCAGAGTTTAGGGGACAGGGGGGGGTCCAATGAGCAGTTCTTC.

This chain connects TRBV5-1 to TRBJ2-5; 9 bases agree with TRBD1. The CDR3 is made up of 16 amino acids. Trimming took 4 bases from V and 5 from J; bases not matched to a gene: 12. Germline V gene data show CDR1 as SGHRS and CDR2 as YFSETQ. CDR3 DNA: TGCGCCAGCAGCGCGTTTCCGGGACAGGGTTCGGAGACCCAGTACTTC. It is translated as CASSAFPGQGSETQYF.

CDR3 loop: CASSPGGWRDQPQHF. The CDR3 DNA is TGTGCCAGCAGCCCAGGGGGCTGGAGGGATCAGCCCCAGCATTTT. The chain uses TRBV28 and TRBJ1-5; 8 bases are a match to TRBD1. CDR1 and CDR2 from the germline V gene are MDHEN and SYDVKM. This CDR3 comprises 15 residues. J gave up 5 bases and V 6 bases, and 9 bases lay outside the gene matches.

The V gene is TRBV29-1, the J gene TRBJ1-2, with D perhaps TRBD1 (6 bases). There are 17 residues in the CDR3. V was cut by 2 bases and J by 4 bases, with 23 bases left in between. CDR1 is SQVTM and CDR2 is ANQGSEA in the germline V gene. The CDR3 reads CSVETGGALLGTYGYTF. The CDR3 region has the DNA TGCAGCGTTGAAACGGGGGGGGCCCTCCTCGGAACCTATGGCTACACCTTC.

CDR3 DNA: TGTGCCAGCTCACCGCGACAGGGGGGGACCTACGAGCAGTACTTC. This encodes CASSPRQGGTYEQYF. V and J are TRBV18 and TRBJ2-7; 9 nucleotides align to TRBD1. CDR1 is KGHSH, CDR2 LQKENI, per germline. The CDR3 loop spans 15 amino acids. With 3 bases clipped from V and 2 bases from J, the junction kept 5 bases outside the gene matches.

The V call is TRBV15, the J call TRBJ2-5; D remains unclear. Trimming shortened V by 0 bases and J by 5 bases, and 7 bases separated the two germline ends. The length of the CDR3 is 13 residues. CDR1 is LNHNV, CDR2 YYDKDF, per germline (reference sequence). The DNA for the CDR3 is TGTGCCACCAGCAGAGATTTGGGCGAGACCCAGTACTTC. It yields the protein CATSRDLGETQYF.

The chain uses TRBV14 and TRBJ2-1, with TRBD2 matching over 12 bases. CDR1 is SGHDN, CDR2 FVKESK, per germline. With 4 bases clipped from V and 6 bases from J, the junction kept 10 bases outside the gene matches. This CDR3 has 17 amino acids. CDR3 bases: TGTGCCAGCAGCCCACGGAGGCTAGCGGGGGGGCTCAATGAGCAGTTCTTC. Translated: CASSPRRLAGGLNEQFF.

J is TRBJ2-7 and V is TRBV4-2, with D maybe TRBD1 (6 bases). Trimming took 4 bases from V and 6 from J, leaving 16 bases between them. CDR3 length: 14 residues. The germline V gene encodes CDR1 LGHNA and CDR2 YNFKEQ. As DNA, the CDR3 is TGTGCCAGCAGCCGGGTGGGGGCAAGGTTCGAGCAGTACTTC. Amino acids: CASSRVGARFEQYF.

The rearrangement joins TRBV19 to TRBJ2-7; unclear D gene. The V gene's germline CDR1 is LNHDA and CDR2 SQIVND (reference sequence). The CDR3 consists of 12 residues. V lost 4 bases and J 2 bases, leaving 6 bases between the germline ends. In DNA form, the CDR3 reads TGTGCCAGTAGTAGCGGAACCTACGAGCAGTACTTC. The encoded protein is CASSSGTYEQYF.

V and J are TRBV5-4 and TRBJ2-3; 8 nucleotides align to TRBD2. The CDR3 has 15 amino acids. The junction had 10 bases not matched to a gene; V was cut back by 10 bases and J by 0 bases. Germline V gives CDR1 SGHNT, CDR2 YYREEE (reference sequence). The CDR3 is CAVRAGATSTDTQYF. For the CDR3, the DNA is TGTGCCGTCCGAGCGGGGGCAACTAGCACAGATACGCAGTATTTT.

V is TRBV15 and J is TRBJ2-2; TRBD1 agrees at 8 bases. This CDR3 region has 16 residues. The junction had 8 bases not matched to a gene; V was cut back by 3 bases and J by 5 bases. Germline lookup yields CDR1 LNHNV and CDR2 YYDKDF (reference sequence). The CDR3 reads CATSSGQGIITGELFF. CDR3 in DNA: TGTGCCACCAGCAGCGGACAGGGTATTATTACCGGGGAGCTGTTTTTT.

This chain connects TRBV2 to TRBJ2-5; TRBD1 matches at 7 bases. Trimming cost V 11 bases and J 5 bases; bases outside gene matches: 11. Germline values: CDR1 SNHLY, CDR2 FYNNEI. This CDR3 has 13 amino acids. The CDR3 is CARERGQKETQYF. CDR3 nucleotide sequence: TGTGCCCGAGAAAGGGGACAGAAGGAGACCCAGTACTTC.

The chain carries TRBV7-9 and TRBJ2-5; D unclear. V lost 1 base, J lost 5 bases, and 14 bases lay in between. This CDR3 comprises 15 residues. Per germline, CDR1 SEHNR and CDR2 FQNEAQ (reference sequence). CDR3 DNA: TGTGCCAGCAGCTTAGTCCCAGCCATGCGGGAGACCCAGTACTTC. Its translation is CASSLVPAMRETQYF.

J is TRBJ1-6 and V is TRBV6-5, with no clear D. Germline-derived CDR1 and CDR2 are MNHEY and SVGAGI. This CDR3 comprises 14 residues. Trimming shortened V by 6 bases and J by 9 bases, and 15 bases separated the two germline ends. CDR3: CASRPRGYGSPLHF. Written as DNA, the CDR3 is TGTGCCAGCAGGCCACGAGGGTATGGTTCACCCCTCCACTTT.

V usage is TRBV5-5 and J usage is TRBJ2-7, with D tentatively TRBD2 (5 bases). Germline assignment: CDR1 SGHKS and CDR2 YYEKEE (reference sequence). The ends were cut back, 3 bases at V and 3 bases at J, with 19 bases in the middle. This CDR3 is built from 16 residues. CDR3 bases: TGTGCCAGCAGCTCGGGGTCCTGGCCGATTATCTACGAGCAGTACTTC. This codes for CASSSGSWPIIYEQYF.

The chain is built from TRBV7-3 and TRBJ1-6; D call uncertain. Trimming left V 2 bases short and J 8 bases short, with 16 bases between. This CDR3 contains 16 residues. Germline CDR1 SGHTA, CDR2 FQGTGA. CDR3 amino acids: CASSLQGRVQYSPLHF. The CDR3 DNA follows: TGTGCCAGCAGCTTACAAGGGCGGGTTCAGTATTCACCCCTCCACTTT. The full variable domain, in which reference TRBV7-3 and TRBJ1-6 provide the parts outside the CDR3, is GAGVSQTPSNKVTEKGKYVELRCDPISGHTALYWYRQSLGQGPEFLIYFQGTGAADDSGLPNDRFFAVRPEGSVSTLKIQRTERGDSAVYLCASSLQGRVQYSPLHFGNGTRLTVT.

The CDR3 region has the DNA TGTGCCAGCAGCGACGGGACTAGCGGCACAGATACGCAGTATTTT. Encoded protein: CASSDGTSGTDTQYF. This chain joins TRBV5-4 and TRBJ2-3, with 10 bases that match TRBD2. Trimming removed 4 bases from V and 1 base from J; junction bases left unmatched: 3. Germline CDR1 is SGHNT and CDR2 is YYREEE (reference sequence). The CDR3 contains 15 residues.

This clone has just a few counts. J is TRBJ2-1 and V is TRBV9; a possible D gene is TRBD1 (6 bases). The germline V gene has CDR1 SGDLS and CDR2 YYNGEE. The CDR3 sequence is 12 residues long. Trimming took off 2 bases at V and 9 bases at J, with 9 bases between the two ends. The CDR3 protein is CASSVLGGEQFF. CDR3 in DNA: TGTGCCAGCAGCGTTCTAGGGGGTGAGCAGTTCTTC.

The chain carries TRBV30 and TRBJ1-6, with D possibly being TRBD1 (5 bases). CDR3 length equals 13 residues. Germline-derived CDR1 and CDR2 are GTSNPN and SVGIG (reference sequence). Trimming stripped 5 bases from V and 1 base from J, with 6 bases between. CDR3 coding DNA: TGTGCCTGGCAGGGTTCCTATAATTCACCCCTCCACTTT. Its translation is CAWQGSYNSPLHF.

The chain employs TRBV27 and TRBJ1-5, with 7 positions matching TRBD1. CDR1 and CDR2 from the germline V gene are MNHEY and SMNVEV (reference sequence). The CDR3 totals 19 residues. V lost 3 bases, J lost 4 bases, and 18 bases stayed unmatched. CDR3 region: CASSLAGQATPYGNQPQHF. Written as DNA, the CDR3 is TGTGCCAGCAGTTTGGCCGGACAGGCGACTCCTTATGGGAATCAGCCCCAGCATTTT.

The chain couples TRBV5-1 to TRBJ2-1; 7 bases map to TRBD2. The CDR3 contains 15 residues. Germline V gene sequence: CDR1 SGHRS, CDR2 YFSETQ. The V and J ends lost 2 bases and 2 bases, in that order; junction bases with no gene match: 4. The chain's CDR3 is CASSFPSGAYNEQFF. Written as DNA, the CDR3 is TGCGCCAGCAGCTTTCCTAGCGGAGCCTACAATGAGCAGTTCTTC.

The CDR3 region is CASSLFGDRETEQFF. CDR3 in DNA: TGTGCCAGCAGTTTGTTTGGGGACAGGGAGACTGAGCAGTTCTTC. V gene TRBV28 combines with J gene TRBJ2-1, with 9 nucleotides matching TRBD1. The V and J ends lost 3 bases and 9 bases, in that order; junction bases with no gene match: 9. Germline V lookup: CDR1 MDHEN, CDR2 SYDVKM. CDR3 length: 15 residues.

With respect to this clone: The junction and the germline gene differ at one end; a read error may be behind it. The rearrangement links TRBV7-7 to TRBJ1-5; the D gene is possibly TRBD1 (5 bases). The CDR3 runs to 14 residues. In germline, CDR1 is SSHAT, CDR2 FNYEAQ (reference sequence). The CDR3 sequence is CASSLGGAPQPQHF. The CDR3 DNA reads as TGTGCTAGCAGCTTAGGCGGGGCCCCACAGCCCCAGCATTTT. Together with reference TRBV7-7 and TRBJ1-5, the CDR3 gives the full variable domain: GAGVSQSPRYKVTKRGQDVTLRCDPISSHATLYWYQQALGQGPEFLTYFNYEAQPDKSGLPSDRFSAERPEGSISTLTIQRTEQRDSAMYRCASSLGGAPQPQHFGDGTRLSIL.